This T cell receptor (beta chain) was retrieved from a study of graft-versus-host responses after intestinal transplantation. As for the study in general: All recipients got anti-thymocyte globulin induction, then tacrolimus and steroids for roughly three years.

Here immunoSEQ multiplex PCR was the method, and the copy in TCRdb shows in-frame clones only, minus some. Of over 9,500 clones listed, 94% are singletons. A word on this clone: Its antigen is still unknown.

After removal of 5 bases from V and 6 bases from J, the junction contained 7 bases not matched to a gene. Germline assignment: CDR1 SEHNR and CDR2 FQNEAQ (reference sequence). This CDR3 has 15 amino acids. Study results and limitations: Early after transplant, HvG clones declined as circulating GvH clones peaked. GvH clones turned up in recipient marrow; some had shown up first in ileum or blood.

This rearrangement joins TRBV7-9 to TRBJ1-4; TRBD1 agrees at 9 bases. Sequences were derived from PBMCs, sampled 8 days after intestinal transplant. The TCR was taken from a human patient who received an intestinal transplant, so some T cells may come from the graft donor. The CDR3 loop is CASSPTGGLYEKLFF. Written as DNA, the CDR3 is TGTGCCAGCAGCCCTACAGGGGGCTTGTATGAAAAACTGTTTTTT.